Included here is one T cell receptor beta chain sequence, with context. The record originates from a study of blood T cell repertoires in COVID-19. The data were produced by immunoSEQ multiplex PCR, yet TCRdb's version contains in-frame clones alone and is incomplete. The sample gives fewer than 350,000 clones, 65% to 90% of which show up once; roughly 7% is in the top ten. Germline CDR1 reads SNHLY; CDR2 reads FYNNEI. The CDR3 length is 13 residues. Trimming removed 1 base at V and 6 bases at J, with 9 bases between. This chain connects TRBV2 to TRBJ2-5; D unclear. The clonotype comes from a human donor in a cohort sampled during active COVID-19. The sequenced material came from peripheral blood. The CDR3 sequence: CASSEGSFQTQYF. The CDR3, as DNA: TGTGCCAGCAGTGAAGGTAGTTTCCAGACCCAGTACTTC. The variable domain in full, with the rest retrieved from reference TRBV2 and TRBJ2-5, is EPEVTQTPSHQVTQMGQEVILRCVPISNHLYFYWYRQILGQKVEFLVSFYNNEISEKSEIFDDQFSVERPDGSNFTLKIRSTKLEDSAMYFCASSEGSFQTQYFGPGTRLLVL.